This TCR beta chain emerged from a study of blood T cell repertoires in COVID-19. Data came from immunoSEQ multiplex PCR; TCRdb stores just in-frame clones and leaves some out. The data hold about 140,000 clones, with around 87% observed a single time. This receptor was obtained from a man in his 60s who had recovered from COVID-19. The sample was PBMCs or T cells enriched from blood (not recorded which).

The CDR3 region is CASSIGTGLNTGELFF. CDR3 in DNA: TGTGCCAGTAGTATAGGCACAGGCCTGAACACCGGGGAGCTGTTTTTT. The gene calls are TRBV19 and TRBJ2-2; perhaps TRBD1 as D (5 bases). CDR1 and CDR2 from the germline V gene are LNHDA and SQIVND (reference sequence). This CDR3 region has 16 residues. Trimming left V 1 base short and J 1 base short, with 10 bases between.